The rows below give T cell receptor beta chains drawn from one sample of a study of response to subunit inactivated influenza vaccine. TCRdb re-called the RT-PCR reads with MiXCR, one entry per CDR3 protein. The data hold 610,000 or so distinct CDR3 sequences, with 12% to 15% observed a single time. The sequenced sample was PBMCs from blood, obtained 11 to 12 days after vaccination. Source of these receptors: a middle-aged man who received an inactivated influenza vaccine. Each CDR3 is given with its conserved first and last residue. A D gene is named only where the DNA matches it firmly. Expanded clones get a size class; other rows say once, few or many, or leave the size out.

d_call: .; clone_size: .; j_call: TRBJ2-1; v_call: TRBV7-3; cdr3_aa: CASSPGVKGENEQFF; cdr3_nt: TGTGCCAGCAGCCCCGGGGTCAAGGGGGAAAATGAGCAGTTCTTC
d_call: .; clone_size: few; j_call: TRBJ2-2; v_call: TRBV14; cdr3_aa: CASSRPTGELFF; cdr3_nt: TGTGCCAGCAGCCGGCCCACCGGGGAGCTGTTTTTT
d_call: .; clone_size: .; j_call: TRBJ1-4; v_call: TRBV12-3/TRBV12-4; cdr3_aa: CASARLNNEKLFF; cdr3_nt: TGTGCCAGCGCCCGACTAAATAATGAAAAACTGTTTTTT
d_call: .; clone_size: few; j_call: TRBJ1-4; v_call: TRBV5-1; cdr3_aa: CASSFQPNEKLFF; cdr3_nt: TGCGCCAGCAGCTTTCAGCCTAATGAAAAACTGTTTTTT
d_call: .; clone_size: few; j_call: TRBJ2-7; v_call: TRBV12-3/TRBV12-4; cdr3_aa: CASSSRGAGNPYEQYF; cdr3_nt: TGTGCCAGCAGTTCCCGGGGGGCCGGGAACCCCTACGAGCAGTACTTC
d_call: .; clone_size: .; j_call: TRBJ2-7; v_call: TRBV20-1; cdr3_aa: CSATGTANYEQYF; cdr3_nt: TGCAGTGCGACCGGGACGGCCAACTACGAGCAGTACTTC
d_call: .; clone_size: many; j_call: TRBJ2-7; v_call: TRBV5-1; cdr3_aa: CASSLAGFSYEQYF; cdr3_nt: TGCGCCAGCAGCTTGGCGGGGTTTTCCTACGAGCAGTACTTC
d_call: .; clone_size: .; j_call: TRBJ2-6; v_call: TRBV27; cdr3_aa: CASSFRGTGANVLTF; cdr3_nt: TGTGCCAGCAGTTTTCGGGGTACCGGGGCCAACGTCCTGACTTTC
d_call: TRBD2; clone_size: .; j_call: TRBJ2-3; v_call: TRBV2; cdr3_aa: CASVLGLAGGEITQYF; cdr3_nt: TGTGCCAGCGTCTTGGGACTAGCGGGGGGTGAGATCACGCAGTATTTT
d_call: .; clone_size: few; j_call: TRBJ2-3; v_call: TRBV5-1; cdr3_aa: CASSSSQNTDTQYF; cdr3_nt: TGCGCCAGCAGCTCCAGTCAAAACACAGATACGCAGTATTTT
d_call: .; clone_size: few; j_call: TRBJ2-7; v_call: TRBV6-1; cdr3_aa: CASSPSRGDYEQYF; cdr3_nt: TGTGCCAGCAGTCCTTCCAGGGGGGACTACGAGCAGTACTTC
d_call: .; clone_size: .; j_call: TRBJ2-1; v_call: TRBV7-3; cdr3_aa: CASSPELGEQFF; cdr3_nt: TGTGCCAGCAGCCCAGAGCTCGGAGAGCAGTTCTTC
d_call: TRBD2; clone_size: many; j_call: TRBJ2-7; v_call: TRBV29-1; cdr3_aa: CSVGATGTSGRAYEQYF; cdr3_nt: TGCAGCGTTGGTGCAACCGGGACTAGCGGGAGGGCTTACGAGCAGTACTTC
d_call: .; clone_size: few; j_call: TRBJ2-7; v_call: TRBV5-5; cdr3_aa: CASRTGVLTYEQYF; cdr3_nt: TGTGCCAGCAGGACCGGGGTTTTAACCTACGAGCAGTACTTC
d_call: .; clone_size: few; j_call: TRBJ2-7; v_call: TRBV14; cdr3_aa: CASSQEYEQYF; cdr3_nt: TGTGCCAGCAGCCAAGAATACGAGCAGTACTTC
d_call: .; clone_size: .; j_call: TRBJ2-3; v_call: TRBV10-2; cdr3_aa: CASRGPERGTDTQYF; cdr3_nt: TGCGCCAGCAGGGGGCCAGAGCGGGGCACAGATACGCAGTATTTT
d_call: .; clone_size: few; j_call: TRBJ2-7; v_call: TRBV2; cdr3_aa: CASRLDTGFEQYF; cdr3_nt: TGTGCCAGCAGGCTGGACACCGGATTCGAGCAGTACTTC
d_call: .; clone_size: .; j_call: TRBJ2-5; v_call: TRBV15; cdr3_aa: CATSREGGGQETQYF; cdr3_nt: TGTGCCACCAGCAGAGAAGGAGGAGGGCAAGAGACCCAGTACTTC
d_call: .; clone_size: .; j_call: TRBJ1-1; v_call: TRBV15; cdr3_aa: CATSRGAPGSTEAFF; cdr3_nt: TGTGCCACCAGCAGAGGAGCCCCAGGGAGCACTGAAGCTTTCTTT
d_call: TRBD2; clone_size: .; j_call: TRBJ2-1; v_call: TRBV5-1; cdr3_aa: CASSSLAVDNEQFF; cdr3_nt: TGCGCCAGCAGCTCTCTAGCGGTCGACAATGAGCAGTTCTTC
d_call: TRBD2; clone_size: few; j_call: TRBJ2-1; v_call: TRBV3-1; cdr3_aa: CASSRFGGRFFNEQFF; cdr3_nt: TGTGCCAGCAGCCGTTTTGGCGGGAGATTCTTCAATGAGCAGTTCTTC
d_call: TRBD2; clone_size: once; j_call: TRBJ2-4; v_call: TRBV10-2; cdr3_aa: CASRSGGGKNIQYF; cdr3_nt: TGCGCCAGCAGGAGCGGGGGGGGTAAAAACATTCAGTACTTC
d_call: .; clone_size: .; j_call: TRBJ2-1; v_call: TRBV3-1; cdr3_aa: CASSQVLSDEQFF; cdr3_nt: TGTGCCAGCAGCCAAGTCCTCTCGGATGAGCAGTTCTTC
d_call: .; clone_size: many; j_call: TRBJ1-3; v_call: TRBV12-3/TRBV12-4; cdr3_aa: CASSFFAVTGGNTIYF; cdr3_nt: TGTGCCAGCAGTTTTTTTGCGGTCACGGGGGGAAACACCATATATTTT
d_call: TRBD1; clone_size: few; j_call: TRBJ2-1; v_call: TRBV7-2; cdr3_aa: CASSLKTGTAEQFF; cdr3_nt: TGTGCCAGCAGCCTCAAAACCGGGACAGCCGAGCAGTTCTTC
d_call: .; clone_size: once; j_call: TRBJ2-2; v_call: TRBV29-1; cdr3_aa: CSVGDTVSGGELFF; cdr3_nt: TGCAGCGTTGGGGACACAGTGTCGGGCGGGGAGCTGTTTTTT
d_call: TRBD2; clone_size: few; j_call: TRBJ2-1; v_call: TRBV11-2; cdr3_aa: CASSLVMTSGSRHNEQFF; cdr3_nt: TGTGCCAGCAGCTTAGTCATGACTAGCGGGAGTAGGCACAATGAGCAGTTCTTC
d_call: TRBD1; clone_size: few; j_call: TRBJ2-7; v_call: TRBV28; cdr3_aa: CASRNGQGWSYEQYF; cdr3_nt: TGTGCCAGCAGAAACGGACAGGGGTGGTCCTACGAGCAGTACTTC
d_call: .; clone_size: few; j_call: TRBJ2-1; v_call: TRBV12-3/TRBV12-4; cdr3_aa: CASSLSPGTSKSHEQFF; cdr3_nt: TGTGCCAGCAGCCTCTCCCCCGGGACTTCCAAGAGCCATGAGCAGTTCTTC